The rows below give T cell receptor beta chains drawn from one sample of a study of T cells after yellow fever vaccination. One entry per CDR3 protein, called by TCRdb with MiXCR from the 5' RACE reads. The sample consists of 350,000 or so distinct CDR3 sequences, about 7.8% of them appearing once. The sequenced sample was PBMCs, obtained 45 days after the first yellow fever vaccination. These receptors were collected from a man aged 18 to 30 who received the YFV17D yellow fever vaccine. The CDR3 runs from the conserved cysteine through the conserved F or W. A D gene is named only where the DNA matches it firmly. Only part of the rows carry a size: once, few, many, or a class if the clone is expanded.

cdr3_nt cdr3_aa j_call d_call clone_size v_call
TGTGCCAGTGGACGGGTTGACTCTGGGGCCAACGTCCTGACTTTC CASGRVDSGANVLTF TRBJ2-6 - - TRBV19
TGCGCCAGCAGCCAAGGGCCACTAGCGGTTAACACAGATACGCAGTATTTT CASSQGPLAVNTDTQYF TRBJ2-3 TRBD2 few TRBV4-1
TGTGCCAGCAGTTTTGGACGACTTGGATACTATGGCTACACCTTC CASSFGRLGYYGYTF TRBJ1-2 - - TRBV14
TGTGCCAGCAGTTACCAACAGGGGGCTATCAATGAGCAGTTCTTC CASSYQQGAINEQFF TRBJ2-1 TRBD1 - TRBV6-5
TGTGCCAGCAGCTTAGTAGGTCCGGCGGACCAAGAGACCCAGTACTTC CASSLVGPADQETQYF TRBJ2-5 - - TRBV7-2
TGTGCCAGCAGTTTAATCTCACAGAACACTGAAGCTTTCTTT CASSLISQNTEAFF TRBJ1-1 - - TRBV27
TGCGCCAGCAGCACGCTGGCCGGGACGGGGAACACCGGGGAGCTGTTTTTT CASSTLAGTGNTGELFF TRBJ2-2 - few TRBV5-1
TGTGCCAGCAGCATACAAGGAAACACCATATATTTT CASSIQGNTIYF TRBJ1-3 - few TRBV7-9
TGTGCCAGCAGTTGGGACAGGGAGGGCTACACCTTC CASSWDREGYTF TRBJ1-2 TRBD1 few TRBV7-2
TGTGCCAGCAGCCAGGCTGGTAGGAGCGGAGACAATGAGCAGTTCTTC CASSQAGRSGDNEQFF TRBJ2-1 - - TRBV11-2
TGCAGTGCCCAAGGGGGGGCCACTGAAGCTTTCTTT CSAQGGATEAFF TRBJ1-1 - few TRBV20-1
TGTGCCAGCAGCTTCGACAGGGAAGAGACCCAGTACTTC CASSFDREETQYF TRBJ2-5 TRBD1 many TRBV7-2
TGTGCCAGCAGGGGGGAAGATACGCAGTATTTT CASRGEDTQYF TRBJ2-3 - few TRBV28
TGTGCCAGCAGCTTAGCGTCCTCCGACGGCGAAGGCTACACCTTC CASSLASSDGEGYTF TRBJ1-2 - - TRBV7-2